This T cell receptor beta chain was sequenced for a study of blood T cell repertoires in COVID-19. The CDR3 totals 12 residues. Germline V gene lookup returns CDR1 SGHTA and CDR2 FQGNSA. Deletions cut 5 bases from V and 3 bases from J, with 7 bases between. Assay: immunoSEQ multiplex PCR; the TCRdb copy retains only in-frame clones and omits some. The table includes roughly 100,000 clones, around 83% detected once. Input material: peripheral blood. The clonotype was recovered from a woman older than 75 with acute or convalescent COVID-19. The chain uses TRBV7-2 and TRBJ1-1; D remains ambiguous. The CDR3, as DNA: TGTGCCAGCAGCGAGGGTTACACTGAAGCTTTCTTT. Protein product: CASSEGYTEAFF.